The entry that follows covers one T cell receptor (beta chain) sequence. Its specificity is unknown. Trimming removed 4 bases from V and 6 bases from J, with 13 bases in between. Per germline, CDR1 SGHVS and CDR2 FQNEAQ. CDR3 length equals 14 residues. This specimen comes from a study of T cell repertoires in cytomegalovirus infection. Study details: An indication of both CMV infection and matching HLA type came from public TCR beta signatures.

Findings and limits, study-wide: Based on cumulative public TCR beta family frequency, carriers of CMV plus the relevant HLA were identified. HLA-C-restricted TCR beta clonotypes specific for CMV led the ex vivo response.

Each CDR3 protein gets one entry after TCRdb re-called the reads with MiXCR. The table has under 800,000 distinct CDR3 sequences, approximately 24% seen once. Source material: CD8+ T cells from PBMCs. The chain joins TRBV7-8 to TRBJ2-1; D not resolved. The sequence was collected from a human donor in good health (CMV status not recorded). Some clones in this sample may be carry-over from other donors' samples. This chain's CDR3 is CASSSDDWGNEQFF. The CDR3 DNA sequence: TGTGCCAGCAGCTCAGATGACTGGGGCAATGAGCAGTTCTTC.